This passage covers 22 T cell receptor beta chains from one sample sequenced in a study of OX40 agonist ivuxolimab in advanced cancers. Here immunoSEQ multiplex PCR was the method, and the copy in TCRdb shows in-frame clones only, minus some. Of around 90,000 clones in the sample, over 80% are singletons; the top ten hold 6.5% to 9%. The sequencing here drew on CD4+ or CD8+ T cells sorted from blood, taken in a trial of the OX40 agonist ivuxolimab. These receptors all come from an adult with an advanced solid tumor such as melanoma, head and neck, liver or kidney cancer.

Regarding this clone: The junction shows a germline mismatch at one end, possibly a read error. In nucleotides, the CDR3 is TGTGCTAGCAGCATGGGACGGGGCACCGGGGAGCTGTTTTTT. Amino acid sequence: CASSMGRGTGELFF. This chain links TRBV7-7 with TRBJ2-2; D could derive from TRBD1 or TRBD2 (5 bases each). The CDR3 covers 14 residues. Germline CDR1 reads SSHAT; CDR2 reads FNYEAQ (reference sequence).

Turning to this clone: This sample includes further DNA sequences coding for the same CDR3. This chain links TRBV27 with TRBJ2-7; 7 positions match TRBD2. CDR1 and CDR2 (germline): MNHEY, SMNVEV (reference sequence). This CDR3 is built from 13 residues. The V and J ends lost 7 bases and 0 bases, in that order; junction bases with no gene match: 3. For the CDR3, the DNA is TGTGCCAGCACGGGGGGAAGCTCCTACGAGCAGTACTTC. The encoded protein is CASTGGSSYEQYF.

This clone was observed a single time. The CDR3 DNA follows: TGTGCCAGCAGCACGAGGGACAGCTCGAATGAAAAACTGTTTTTT. Encoded protein: CASSTRDSSNEKLFF. This chain uses TRBV7-6 with TRBJ1-4; TRBD1 matches at 7 bases. The CDR3 is 15 residues long. With V trimmed by 5 bases and J by 5 bases, 8 bases remained unmatched. Per the germline V gene, CDR1 is SGHVS and CDR2 is FNYEAQ.

This clone appeared a few times. The chain uses TRBV11-3 and TRBJ2-1; TRBD1 aligns across 9 bases. CDR1 and CDR2 (germline): SGHNT, YENEEA. The CDR3 runs to 15 residues. V dropped 0 bases and J dropped 6; count of bases not matched to a gene: 3. The CDR3 spells CASSLEHRGRNEQFF. DNA for the CDR3: TGTGCCAGCAGCTTAGAACACAGGGGGCGCAATGAGCAGTTCTTC.

V and J are TRBV30 and TRBJ2-3; D tentatively fits TRBD1 or TRBD2 (5 bases each). From germline, CDR1 is GTSNPN and CDR2 SVGIG (reference sequence). Trimming removed 2 bases at V and 0 bases at J, with 12 bases between. This CDR3 region has 15 residues. The CDR3 region is CAWSSRDHSTDTQYF. Written as DNA, the CDR3 is TGTGCCTGGAGTTCCCGGGACCATAGCACAGATACGCAGTATTTT.

This chain links TRBV6-5 with TRBJ1-4, with a tentative D call TRBD1 (5 bases). Trimming took off 7 bases at V and 0 bases at J, with 12 bases between the two ends. Germline V lookup: CDR1 MNHEY, CDR2 SVGAGI. The CDR3 covers 15 residues. In DNA form, the CDR3 reads TGTGCCAGCACCTATGGGGCCTCAACTAATGAAAAACTGTTTTTT. Protein sequence: CASTYGASTNEKLFF.

V and J are TRBV30 and TRBJ2-6; D remains ambiguous. There are 20 residues in the CDR3. Germline-derived CDR1 and CDR2 are GTSNPN and SVGIG (reference sequence). Trimming cost V 4 bases and J 0 bases, with 25 bases left between them. The CDR3 coding sequence is TGTGCCTGGACCACAGTCAAACGCCCCACAAAAAGCTCTGGGGCCAACGTCCTGACTTTC. Translated: CAWTTVKRPTKSSGANVLTF.

This chain joins TRBV7-6 and TRBJ2-3; D is ambiguous. CDR3 length: 16 amino acids. Between the trimmed V and J ends, which lost 5 bases and 0 bases, there was a span of 15 bases. Germline V gene sequence: CDR1 SGHVS, CDR2 FNYEAQ. CDR3 sequence reads: CASSPLNPSSTDTQYF. In DNA form, the CDR3 reads TGTGCCAGCAGCCCCCTCAACCCCTCTAGCACAGATACGCAGTATTTT.

This chain links TRBV19 with TRBJ2-3; D not resolved. The CDR3 runs 15 residues. From germline, CDR1 is LNHDA and CDR2 SQIVND (reference sequence). The V gene lost 2 bases and the J gene lost 4 bases, with 13 bases spanning the gap. CDR3 protein: CASSIQASRSDTQYF. In DNA, the CDR3 is TGTGCCAGTAGTATACAGGCTTCGAGGTCAGATACGCAGTATTTT.

This CDR3 is CASSPIREESSEQYF. CDR3 in DNA: TGTGCCAGCAGCCCCATCCGGGAGGAGAGCTCCGAGCAGTACTTC. This chain uses TRBV28 with TRBJ2-7; 7 nucleotides agree with TRBD2. V shed 6 bases, J shed 6 bases, and the junction held 14 bases outside the gene matches. The germline V gene encodes CDR1 MDHEN and CDR2 SYDVKM. CDR3 size: 15 residues.

The chain joins TRBV9 to TRBJ2-7; D is ambiguous. The V end lost 3 bases, the J end lost 0 bases, and 10 bases lay between the germline ends. CDR1 and CDR2 from the germline V gene are SGDLS and YYNGEE. This CDR3 is built from 14 residues. CDR3 coding DNA: TGTGCCAGCAGCGCGGAGTTCGGCTCCTACGAGCAGTACTTC. This gives the protein CASSAEFGSYEQYF. Full variable domain (rest looked up from reference TRBV9 and TRBJ2-7): DSGVTQTPKHLITATGQRVTLRCSPRSGDLSVYWYQQSLDQGLQFLIQYYNGEERAKGNILERFSAQQFPDLHSELNLSSLELGDSALYFCASSAEFGSYEQYFGPGTRLTVT.

This chain links TRBV6-6 with TRBJ2-7, with 9 positions matching TRBD2. CDR3 length: 15 residues. CDR1 and CDR2 from the germline V gene are MNHNY and SVGAGI (reference sequence). V dropped 6 bases and J dropped 3; count of bases not matched to a gene: 9. Here the CDR3 reads CASRYSGGERYEQYF. Here the CDR3 DNA reads TGTGCCAGCAGATATAGCGGGGGAGAACGCTACGAGCAGTACTTC.

The table lists this clone with a few counts. This chain uses TRBV7-9 with TRBJ1-1; weak D call: TRBD1 (5 bases). With 1 base removed from V and 10 bases from J, the gap between germline ends came to 10 bases. The CDR3 is 12 amino acids. Germline-derived CDR1 and CDR2 are SEHNR and FQNEAQ (reference sequence). CDR3 sequence: CASSLDGRGAFF. CDR3 DNA: TGTGCCAGCAGCTTAGACGGTAGGGGAGCTTTCTTT.

This clone turned up a few times. The rearrangement uses TRBV9 and TRBJ1-1, with D unclear. The CDR3 totals 14 residues. Germline V gene lookup returns CDR1 SGDLS and CDR2 YYNGEE. The ends were cut back, 0 bases at V and 4 bases at J, with 10 bases in the middle. The CDR3 sequence is CASSVGGIGTEAFF. In nucleotides, the CDR3 is TGTGCCAGCAGCGTAGGTGGAATAGGCACTGAAGCTTTCTTT.

To note about this clone: Compared with germline, one end of the junction differs, possibly owing to a read error. The chain recombines TRBV7-7 with TRBJ2-5, with TRBD1 matching 12 bases. Germline V gene data show CDR1 as SSHAT and CDR2 as FNYEAQ (reference sequence). This CDR3 contains 17 residues. The CDR3 coding sequence is TGTGCTAGCAGCCGTGGGACAGGGGGCCTGTACCAAGAGACCCAGTACTTC. Encoded protein: CASSRGTGGLYQETQYF. Full variable domain (rest looked up from reference TRBV7-7 and TRBJ2-5): GAGVSQSPRYKVTKRGQDVTLRCDPISSHATLYWYQQALGQGPEFLTYFNYEAQPDKSGLPSDRFSAERPEGSISTLTIQRTEQRDSAMYRCASSRGTGGLYQETQYFGPGTRLLVL.

This clone showed up just once. J is TRBJ2-2 and V is TRBV5-1; weak D call: TRBD2 (6 bases). The CDR3 is made up of 15 amino acids. Germline V gene sequence: CDR1 SGHRS, CDR2 YFSETQ. V gave up 0 bases and J gave up 1 base, with 7 bases separating them. The CDR3 nucleotides are TGCGCCAGCAGCTTGGCCGGGGGGAACACCGGGGAGCTGTTTTTT. The encoded protein is CASSLAGGNTGELFF.

This clone has a handful of counts. The V gene is TRBV27, the J gene TRBJ2-1; no reliable D call. CDR1 MNHEY and CDR2 SMNVEV come from the germline V gene (reference sequence). V was clipped by 3 bases and J by 7 bases, with 7 bases between them. The CDR3 runs 12 residues. The CDR3 reads CASSFWGNEQFF. In DNA, the CDR3 is TGTGCCAGCAGTTTTTGGGGTAATGAGCAGTTCTTC.

This chain connects TRBV5-8 to TRBJ2-2; tentatively, D is TRBD1 (6 bases). This CDR3 spans 16 amino acids. Germline V CDR1 and CDR2: SGHTS, YDEGEE. Trimming removed 2 bases at V and 5 bases at J, with 16 bases between. CDR3 protein: CASSFLRDTLTGELFF. The DNA for the CDR3 is TGTGCCAGCAGCTTCCTCCGGGACACCTTAACCGGGGAGCTGTTTTTT.

The V gene is TRBV5-1, the J gene TRBJ1-1, with unresolved D. With 1 base removed from V and 1 base from J, the gap between germline ends came to 11 bases. The CDR3 extends over 15 amino acids. The germline gives CDR1 SGHRS, CDR2 YFSETQ. CDR3: CASSLWQETNTEAFF. The CDR3 nucleotides are TGCGCCAGCAGCTTGTGGCAGGAAACGAACACTGAAGCTTTCTTT.

V usage is TRBV7-9 and J usage is TRBJ1-2; possibly TRBD1 for D (5 bases). This CDR3 spans 14 amino acids. Deletions cut 4 bases from V and 2 bases from J, with 11 bases between. The germline gives CDR1 SEHNR, CDR2 FQNEAQ (reference sequence). The CDR3: CASSSSAGNYGYTF. The CDR3 DNA reads as TGTGCCAGCAGCTCGAGTGCAGGGAACTATGGCTACACCTTC.

The rearrangement links TRBV19 to TRBJ2-7, with TRBD1 matching 7 bases. The trim removed 5 bases at V and 2 bases at J, leaving 6 bases unmatched. The CDR3 extends over 14 amino acids. In germline, CDR1 is LNHDA, CDR2 SQIVND (reference sequence). The CDR3 protein is CASSAGTEAYEQYF. In DNA, the CDR3 is TGTGCCAGTAGTGCCGGGACAGAAGCCTACGAGCAGTACTTC.

The chain links TRBV4-1 to TRBJ2-2; D is undetermined. The ends were cut back, 1 base at V and 0 bases at J, with 6 bases in the middle. Germline lookup yields CDR1 MGHRA and CDR2 YSYEKL. The length of the CDR3 is 15 residues. The CDR3, as DNA: TGCGCCAGCAGCCAAGCCCTTACGAACACCGGGGAGCTGTTTTTT. Protein: CASSQALTNTGELFF.